The 14 T cell receptor beta chains below were found in one sample sequenced in a study of regulatory and conventional T cells in RAG deficiency. Genomic DNA came from blood regulatory T cells gated CD4+ CD25-high CD127-low. The repertoire was sequenced with immunoSEQ multiplex PCR; TCRdb's copy has only in-frame clones and lacks some. The sample includes fewer than 20,000 clones, roughly 87% seen only once; the top ten take around 1.4%. This sample was also put to use in a study of regulatory T cells. Per that paper: Amplification used 52 TRBV primers and 13 TRBJ primers.

Sequencing used Tregs sorted from blood. These TCRs come from a human donor in good health.

The chain is built from TRBV6-1 and TRBJ2-3; D assignment may be TRBD1 or TRBD2 (5 bases each). The CDR3 has 17 residues. The ends were cut back, 0 bases at V and 6 bases at J, with 19 bases in the middle. CDR1 and CDR2 from the germline V gene are MNHNS and SASEGT. The CDR3 DNA is TGTGCCAGCAGTGAAGCGCTTCAGGGCCCAGGAGGTGATACGCAGTATTTT. It translates to CASSEALQGPGGDTQYF.

J is TRBJ2-1 and V is TRBV7-2; 7 nucleotides agree with TRBD1. V lost 1 base, J lost 12 bases, and 9 bases stayed unmatched. The CDR3 totals 14 residues. Looked up from germline, CDR1 is SGHTA and CDR2 is FQGNSA. The CDR3 is CASSLGQGSVGQFF. CDR3 nucleotides: TGTGCCAGCAGCTTAGGACAGGGAAGTGTTGGGCAGTTCTTC.

The chain is built from TRBV7-2 and TRBJ1-2; D call uncertain. This CDR3 spans 14 amino acids. CDR1 is SGHTA and CDR2 is FQGNSA in the germline V gene. V lost 1 base to trimming and J lost 4 bases, with 10 bases between them. CDR3 DNA: TGTGCCAGCAGCTTAGAGGTGGGCGGCTATGGCTACACCTTC. It is translated as CASSLEVGGYGYTF.

This clone was observed a handful of times. The genes are TRBV27 and TRBJ1-2; D perhaps matches TRBD1 (6 bases). Germline loops: CDR1 MNHEY, CDR2 SMNVEV (reference sequence). The CDR3 is 12 residues long. Trimming stripped 8 bases from V and 8 bases from J, with 15 bases between. CDR3 nucleotide sequence: TGTGCCAGCTCAAGGGGGGGCTACGGCTACACCTTC. This encodes CASSRGGYGYTF.

The rearrangement links TRBV29-1 to TRBJ1-2; TRBD1 matches at 8 bases. The CDR3 contains 19 residues. Germline V gives CDR1 SQVTM, CDR2 ANQGSEA. Germline trimming cut 2 bases from V and 7 bases from J; bases unmatched to any gene: 24. CDR3 loop: CSVESQPGTGSGVYSGYTF. As DNA, the CDR3 is TGCAGCGTTGAATCCCAACCCGGGACAGGCTCAGGCGTATATAGTGGCTACACCTTC. Using reference TRBV29-1 and TRBJ1-2 for the parts outside the CDR3, the full variable domain is SAVISQKPSRDICQRGTSLTIQCQVDSQVTMMFWYRQQPGQSLTLIATANQGSEATYESGFVIDKFPISRPNLTFSTLTVSNMSPEDSSIYLCSVESQPGTGSGVYSGYTFGSGTRLTVV.

This clone was seen only a few times. The chain is built from TRBV28 and TRBJ2-3; D is unresolved. Between the trimmed V and J ends, which lost 5 bases and 4 bases, there was a span of 13 bases. The CDR3 totals 14 residues. Germline V gives CDR1 MDHEN, CDR2 SYDVKM. CDR3 sequence reads: CASSRPNNADTQYF. CDR3 nucleotides: TGTGCCAGCAGTAGGCCCAACAACGCAGATACGCAGTATTTT.

The CDR3 reads CASSYSSQGPNEKLFF. CDR3 nucleotides: TGTGCCAGCAGTTACTCTTCCCAGGGCCCAAATGAAAAACTGTTTTTT. This chain links TRBV6-5 with TRBJ1-4, with a tentative D call TRBD1 (5 bases). The CDR3 consists of 16 residues. Per the germline V gene, CDR1 is MNHEY and CDR2 is SVGAGI. V shed 0 bases and J shed 5 bases, with 13 bases lying between them.

The J gene is TRBJ2-5, the V gene TRBV6-1; 13 bases align to TRBD2. The CDR3 runs 17 residues. V lost 4 bases to trimming and J lost 5 bases; unmatched junction nucleotides: 10. Germline V gene sequence: CDR1 MNHNS, CDR2 SASEGT. CDR3 protein: CASSGGTSGATGETQYF. CDR3 nucleotide sequence: TGTGCCAGCAGTGGCGGGACTAGCGGGGCTACTGGGGAGACCCAGTACTTC.

This clone appeared a few times. This sequence joins TRBV19 and TRBJ2-7, with D perhaps matching TRBD2 (5 bases). Germline V gene sequence: CDR1 LNHDA, CDR2 SQIVND (reference sequence). Deletions cut 7 bases from V and 1 base from J, with 14 bases between. The CDR3 runs 14 residues. The CDR3 region is CASKLAVGSYEQYF. CDR3 sequence (DNA): TGTGCCAGTAAGCTAGCTGTGGGGTCCTACGAGCAGTACTTC. Supplemented by reference TRBV19 and TRBJ2-7, the full variable domain reads DGGITQSPKYLFRKEGQNVTLSCEQNLNHDAMYWYRQDPGQGLRLIYYSQIVNDFQKGDIAEGYSVSREKKESFPLTVTSAQKNPTAFYLCASKLAVGSYEQYFGPGTRLTVT.

The chain joins TRBV4-1 to TRBJ1-2; a weak D match, TRBD1 (5 bases). CDR1 is MGHRA, CDR2 YSYEKL, per germline. V shed 3 bases and J shed 0 bases, with 20 bases lying between them. The CDR3 sequence is 18 residues long. The CDR3 here is CASSHEPGLPSTNYGYTF. CDR3 DNA: TGCGCCAGCAGCCATGAGCCGGGACTCCCTTCCACTAACTATGGCTACACCTTC.

The chain employs TRBV4-1 and TRBJ1-2; D uncertain. Germline CDR1 and CDR2: MGHRA and YSYEKL. This CDR3 has 11 amino acids. V gave up 5 bases and J gave up 8 bases, with 9 bases separating them. CDR3 in DNA: TGCGCCAGCAGCTCGAATGGGGGCTACACCTTC. This gives the protein CASSSNGGYTF.

This clone was found a few times. The rearrangement uses TRBV7-9 and TRBJ1-4; the D is unclear. Trimming left V 3 bases short and J 8 bases short, with 16 bases between. The CDR3 totals 15 residues. Germline V gene data show CDR1 as SEHNR and CDR2 as FQNEAQ (reference sequence). The CDR3 sequence is CASSFVPTRAEKLFF. The DNA for the CDR3 is TGTGCCAGCAGCTTTGTCCCAACAAGGGCCGAAAAACTGTTTTTT.

This clone was seen once. This sequence joins TRBV5-1 and TRBJ1-1; unclear D gene. The CDR3 is made up of 14 amino acids. V lost 1 base and J lost 1, with 8 bases in between. Germline V gene data show CDR1 as SGHRS and CDR2 as YFSETQ. In DNA, the CDR3 is TGCGCCAGCAGCTTGAGCCCCGCGAACACTGAAGCTTTCTTT. Protein: CASSLSPANTEAFF. Full variable domain (missing parts from reference TRBV5-1 and TRBJ1-1): KAGVTQTPRYLIKTRGQQVTLSCSPISGHRSVSWYQQTPGQGLQFLFEYFSETQRNKGNFPGRFSGRQFSNSRSEMNVSTLELGDSALYLCASSLSPANTEAFFGQGTRLTVV.

V usage is TRBV19 and J usage is TRBJ2-7; no firm D call. The CDR3 has 13 amino acids. V dropped 1 base and J dropped 4 bases, with 8 bases sitting between them. CDR1 is LNHDA, CDR2 SQIVND, per germline (reference sequence). CDR3 loop: CASSIVYTYEQYF. The CDR3 region has the DNA TGTGCCAGTAGTATAGTATACACATACGAGCAGTACTTC. Complete variable domain (other parts from reference TRBV19 and TRBJ2-7): DGGITQSPKYLFRKEGQNVTLSCEQNLNHDAMYWYRQDPGQGLRLIYYSQIVNDFQKGDIAEGYSVSREKKESFPLTVTSAQKNPTAFYLCASSIVYTYEQYFGPGTRLTVT.